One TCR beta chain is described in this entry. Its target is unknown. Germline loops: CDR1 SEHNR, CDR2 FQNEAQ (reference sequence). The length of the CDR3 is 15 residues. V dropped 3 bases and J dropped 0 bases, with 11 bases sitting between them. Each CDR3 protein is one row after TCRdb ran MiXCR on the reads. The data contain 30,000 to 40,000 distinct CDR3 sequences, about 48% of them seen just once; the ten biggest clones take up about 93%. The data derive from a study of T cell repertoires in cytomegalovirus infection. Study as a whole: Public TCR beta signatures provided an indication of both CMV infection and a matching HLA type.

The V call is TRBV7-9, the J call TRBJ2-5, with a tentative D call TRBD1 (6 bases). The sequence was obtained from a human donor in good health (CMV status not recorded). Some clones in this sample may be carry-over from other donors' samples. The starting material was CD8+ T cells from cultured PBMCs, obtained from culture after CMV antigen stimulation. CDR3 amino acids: CASSFPGADQETQYF. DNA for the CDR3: TGTGCCAGCAGCTTTCCAGGGGCCGACCAAGAGACCCAGTACTTC.